Listed here are 21 T cell receptor beta chains from one sample, sequenced in a study of shared clonotypes between healthy human individuals. Only in-frame clones appear in the TCRdb table, and some are missing; sequencing was by immunoSEQ multiplex PCR. Of hundreds of thousands of clones listed, around 78% were seen once; the top ten hold 12%. The sample taken for sequencing was PBMCs. Source of these receptors: a middle-aged woman in good health. Some clones in this sample may be carry-over from other donors' samples.

This rearrangement joins TRBV2 to TRBJ2-5; 7 bases fit TRBD1. Germline CDR1 and CDR2: SNHLY and FYNNEI. CDR3 size: 14 residues. V lost 6 bases to trimming and J lost 5 bases; unmatched junction nucleotides: 9. The CDR3 sequence is CASSPGGRSETQYF. The CDR3 coding sequence is TGTGCCAGCAGCCCAGGGGGTCGGTCGGAGACCCAGTACTTC.

The J gene is TRBJ2-1, the V gene TRBV7-9, with D perhaps TRBD1 (6 bases). The V and J ends lost 0 bases and 8 bases respectively, with 17 bases between them. Germline CDR1 reads SEHNR; CDR2 reads FQNEAQ (reference sequence). This CDR3 spans 16 amino acids. This CDR3 is CASSLAGAGASDEQFF. DNA for the CDR3: TGTGCCAGCAGCTTAGCGGGGGCAGGGGCCTCGGATGAGCAGTTCTTC.

The chain joins TRBV7-8 to TRBJ2-2; D tentatively fits TRBD1 or TRBD2 (5 bases each). The germline gives CDR1 SGHVS, CDR2 FQNEAQ. V lost 3 bases and J lost 3, with 8 bases in between. This CDR3 is 14 amino acids long. The CDR3 DNA reads as TGTGCCAGCAGCTTCGGGACCCACACCGGGGAGCTGTTTTTT. Translating it yields CASSFGTHTGELFF.

The chain is built from TRBV7-2 and TRBJ2-3; 7 nucleotides agree with TRBD1. Germline assignment: CDR1 SGHTA and CDR2 FQGNSA. The CDR3 loop spans 16 amino acids. V was clipped by 5 bases and J by 0 bases; unmatched bases: 8. The CDR3 DNA reads TGTGCCAGCAGCCCAAGAACAGGGGCTAGCACAGATACGCAGTATTTT. It encodes CASSPRTGASTDTQYF.

The chain couples TRBV9 to TRBJ2-1; tentative D call: TRBD1 (6 bases). V gave up 0 bases and J gave up 3 bases, with 10 bases separating them. The germline V gene encodes CDR1 SGDLS and CDR2 YYNGEE. This CDR3 is built from 15 residues. The CDR3 DNA reads as TGTGCCAGCAGCGTAGGAGGGGGACGCTACAATGAGCAGTTCTTC. This encodes CASSVGGGRYNEQFF.

This clone was seen only once. The chain employs TRBV30 and TRBJ1-6; 9 bases fit TRBD1. V dropped 5 bases and J dropped 8; count of bases not matched to a gene: 4. Germline V gene sequence: CDR1 GTSNPN, CDR2 SVGIG (reference sequence). The CDR3 spans 13 residues. The CDR3 DNA is TGTGCCTGGGGGAGGACAGGGGATTCACCCCTCCACTTT. Protein sequence: CAWGRTGDSPLHF.

The CDR3 spells CASRFGQGSGYTF. Here the CDR3 DNA reads TGTGCCAGCAGATTCGGACAGGGCTCCGGCTACACCTTC. V is TRBV6-1 and J is TRBJ1-2; 8 nucleotides line up with TRBD1. The V segment lost 6 bases and the J segment 8 bases; nucleotides outside the gene matches: 8. This CDR3 spans 13 amino acids. From germline, CDR1 is MNHNS and CDR2 SASEGT.

V usage is TRBV27 and J usage is TRBJ1-1; D gene ambiguous. Looked up from germline, CDR1 is MNHEY and CDR2 is SMNVEV (reference sequence). Between the trimmed V and J ends, which lost 5 bases and 4 bases, there was a span of 14 bases. The CDR3 has 14 amino acids. As DNA, the CDR3 is TGTGCCAGCAGTCCCCTTTTTGTGGGCACTGAAGCTTTCTTT. Its protein product is CASSPLFVGTEAFF.

The chain combines TRBV7-2 with TRBJ1-2, with D perhaps TRBD1 (5 bases). CDR1 SGHTA and CDR2 FQGNSA come from the germline V gene. Trimming shortened V by 5 bases and J by 0 bases, and 13 bases separated the two germline ends. The CDR3 is 15 residues long. CDR3 coding DNA: TGTGCCAGCAGCCTGCGGGGGGGTTCTAACTATGGCTACACCTTC. Protein: CASSLRGGSNYGYTF.

The chain couples TRBV7-3 to TRBJ2-1; 9 nucleotides align to TRBD2. The ends lost 5 bases at V and 3 bases at J; junction bases unmatched: 2. The CDR3 is made up of 14 amino acids. Germline-derived CDR1 and CDR2 are SGHTA and FQGTGA. For the CDR3, the DNA is TGTGCCAGCAGCCCGACTAGCGGCTACAATGAGCAGTTCTTC. Its protein is CASSPTSGYNEQFF.

The V call is TRBV19, the J call TRBJ2-3; D perhaps matches TRBD2 (6 bases). The CDR3 extends over 13 amino acids. CDR1 LNHDA and CDR2 SQIVND come from the germline V gene (reference sequence). Trimming took off 10 bases at V and 3 bases at J, with 14 bases between the two ends. This CDR3 reads CATSEGRTDTQYF. Written as DNA, the CDR3 is TGTGCCACATCGGAGGGCCGGACAGATACGCAGTATTTT.

The V gene is TRBV5-4, the J gene TRBJ1-3; TRBD1 matches at 9 bases. Germline V gene lookup returns CDR1 SGHNT and CDR2 YYREEE (reference sequence). With 4 bases clipped from V and 0 bases from J, the junction kept 5 bases outside the gene matches. The CDR3 contains 16 residues. The CDR3 loop is CASSRGQGSSGNTIYF. The CDR3 coding sequence is TGTGCCAGCAGCAGAGGACAGGGGAGCTCTGGAAACACCATATATTTT.

The chain is built from TRBV30 and TRBJ2-5; no definite D call. The CDR3 is 15 residues long. V was trimmed by 0 bases and J by 5 bases, leaving 16 bases between them. CDR1 is GTSNPN, CDR2 SVGIG, per germline (reference sequence). The CDR3, as DNA: TGTGCCTGGAGTGTACTTACAACCTGGGTGGAGACCCAGTACTTC. Its protein product is CAWSVLTTWVETQYF.

J is TRBJ2-7 and V is TRBV20-1, with a weak D call TRBD1 (6 bases). Germline CDR1 is DFQATT and CDR2 is SNEGSKA (reference sequence). The V end was cut by 5 bases, the J end by 10 bases, with 15 bases between. The CDR3 has 11 amino acids. The CDR3 loop is CSAVIQGTQYF. CDR3 in DNA: TGCAGTGCTGTGATACAGGGTACTCAGTACTTC.

The J gene is TRBJ2-7, the V gene TRBV27, with D tentatively TRBD1 (6 bases). Germline V gene data show CDR1 as MNHEY and CDR2 as SMNVEV (reference sequence). Trimming left V 7 bases short and J 2 bases short, with 12 bases between. The CDR3 totals 13 residues. CDR3 DNA sequence: TGTGCCAGCATCGGACAGAACGCCTACGAGCAGTACTTC. Its translation is CASIGQNAYEQYF.

This chain connects TRBV9 to TRBJ2-1, with 9 positions matching TRBD2. Germline V gene lookup returns CDR1 SGDLS and CDR2 YYNGEE. This CDR3 has 16 residues. V lost 4 bases, J lost 3 bases, and 8 bases stayed unmatched. The CDR3 protein is CASSPKRTSVYNEQFF. As DNA, the CDR3 is TGTGCCAGCAGCCCAAAACGGACTAGCGTCTACAATGAGCAGTTCTTC.

The V gene is TRBV27, the J gene TRBJ2-5; D tentatively reads TRBD1 or TRBD2 (5 bases each). This CDR3 is 13 amino acids long. In germline, CDR1 is MNHEY, CDR2 SMNVEV (reference sequence). Deletions cut 1 base from V and 4 bases from J, with 7 bases between. DNA of the CDR3: TGTGCCAGCAGTTTATTGGGACGAGAGACCCAGTACTTC. Its protein product is CASSLLGRETQYF.

This clone appeared many times. The chain is built from TRBV5-4 and TRBJ2-4; 12 positions agree with TRBD2. The germline CDR1 and CDR2 sequences are SGHNT and YYREEE (reference sequence). There are 15 residues in the CDR3. V was clipped by 4 bases and J by 6 bases; unmatched bases: 5. In DNA form, the CDR3 reads TGTGCCAGCAGCCACCAGACTAGCGGGAGAAACATTCAGTACTTC. It specifies CASSHQTSGRNIQYF. Complete variable domain (other parts from reference TRBV5-4 and TRBJ2-4): ETGVTQSPTHLIKTRGQQVTLRCSSQSGHNTVSWYQQALGQGPQFIFQYYREEENGRGNFPPRFSGLQFPNYSSELNVNALELDDSALYLCASSHQTSGRNIQYFGAGTRLSVL.

V and J are TRBV30 and TRBJ1-2, with TRBD1 identical over 8 bases. Germline CDR1 and CDR2: GTSNPN and SVGIG (reference sequence). The J segment lost 8 bases and the V segment lost 5 bases, leaving 10 bases of the junction unmatched. The CDR3 has 13 amino acids. DNA for the CDR3: TGTGCCTGGGGTCCGCAGGGGGCGGGCGGCTACACCTTC. It is translated as CAWGPQGAGGYTF. Using reference TRBV30 and TRBJ1-2 for the parts outside the CDR3, the full variable domain is SQTIHQWPATLVQPVGSPLSLECTVEGTSNPNLYWYRQAAGRGLQLLFYSVGIGQISSEVPQNLSASRPQDRQFILSSKKLLLSDSGFYLCAWGPQGAGGYTFGSGTRLTVV.

The V gene is TRBV9, the J gene TRBJ2-1; the match to TRBD2 covers 14 bases. Unmatched junction bases numbered 6, after V lost 0 bases and J lost 10 bases. This CDR3 has 16 residues. Germline V gene data show CDR1 as SGDLS and CDR2 as YYNGEE. The CDR3 DNA sequence: TGTGCCAGCAGCGTAGGGACTAGCGGGAGGTATTCGGAGCAGTTCTTC. Protein product: CASSVGTSGRYSEQFF.

Concerning this clone: Other DNA sequences in the sample encode the same CDR3. J is TRBJ2-5 and V is TRBV5-1; D is unclear. CDR3 size: 15 residues. The germline V gene encodes CDR1 SGHRS and CDR2 YFSETQ. V lost 0 bases to trimming and J lost 3 bases, with 12 bases between them. CDR3 nucleotides: TGCGCCAGCAGCTTGGCCGGCACGATGGAAGAGACCCAGTACTTC. Amino acids: CASSLAGTMEETQYF.